The T cell receptor (beta chain) under discussion was sequenced for a study of cytomegalovirus exposure and HLA in healthy donors. CDR1 and CDR2 from the germline V gene are SGHTA and FQGNSA. CDR3 length: 15 residues. Trimming shortened V by 5 bases and J by 3 bases, and 17 bases separated the two germline ends. This PCR relied on a set of 60 Vbeta primers and 13 Jbeta primers. This table comes from immunoSEQ multiplex PCR, and its TCRdb copy is limited to in-frame clones, with some not included. The sample includes roughly 180,000 clones, roughly 80% seen only once; the top ten take 4.5% to 7.5%. The sequencing sample was made of PBMCs. The source of this sequence is a woman between 25 and 40 years old in good health and CMV-seropositive. The chain employs TRBV7-2 and TRBJ2-7, with D possibly being TRBD2 (7 bases). The chain's CDR3 is CASSPGGQGYYEQYF. In DNA form, the CDR3 reads TGTGCCAGCAGCCCGGGGGGTCAGGGGTACTACGAGCAGTACTTC.